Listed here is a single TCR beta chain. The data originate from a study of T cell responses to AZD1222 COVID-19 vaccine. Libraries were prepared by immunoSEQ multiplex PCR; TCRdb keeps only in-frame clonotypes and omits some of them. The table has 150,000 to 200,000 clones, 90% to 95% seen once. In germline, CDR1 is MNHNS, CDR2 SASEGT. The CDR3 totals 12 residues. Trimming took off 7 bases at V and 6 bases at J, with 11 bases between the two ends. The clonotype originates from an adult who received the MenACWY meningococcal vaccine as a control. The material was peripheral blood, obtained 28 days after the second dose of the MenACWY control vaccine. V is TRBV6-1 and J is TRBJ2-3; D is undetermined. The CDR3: CASTLLRDTQYF. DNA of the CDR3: TGTGCCAGCACCCTACTCAGGGATACGCAGTATTTT.